Shown below are 15 T cell receptor beta chains from a single sample sequenced in a study of shared clonotypes between healthy human individuals. Libraries were prepared by immunoSEQ multiplex PCR; TCRdb keeps only in-frame clonotypes and omits some of them. The sample consists of 2 million to 2.5 million clones, approximately 96% of them appearing once. Sample: naive CD4+ T cells sorted from blood. Subset of the sample: CD45RA+ positively selected. The source of these receptors is a man aged 18 to 30 in good health.

This chain uses TRBV7-2 with TRBJ1-2; no reliable D call. V was clipped by 4 bases and J by 5 bases, with 5 bases between them. The germline V gene has CDR1 SGHTA and CDR2 FQGNSA. The CDR3 contains 11 residues. CDR3 DNA sequence: TGTGCCAGCAGCTATCTATATGGCTACACCTTC. It is translated as CASSYLYGYTF.

The chain combines TRBV9 with TRBJ1-1; TRBD1 aligns across 9 bases. The CDR3 contains 15 residues. Germline CDR1 is SGDLS and CDR2 is YYNGEE. J was trimmed by 4 bases and V by 6 bases; bases with no gene match: 10. Here the CDR3 DNA reads TGTGCCAGCACCGGGGACAGGGTCGACGGCACTGAAGCTTTCTTT. Amino acids: CASTGDRVDGTEAFF.

Concerning this clone itself: This CDR3 is also generated by other DNA sequences in the sample. V and J are TRBV4-1 and TRBJ2-2; a weak D match, TRBD2 (6 bases). V was cut by 1 base and J by 4 bases, with 10 bases left in between. Germline loops: CDR1 MGHRA, CDR2 YSYEKL. CDR3 length: 15 amino acids. The CDR3 nucleotides are TGCGCCAGCAGCCAAGCGGGGGTGCTCACCGGGGAGCTGTTTTTT. Translation gives CASSQAGVLTGELFF.

The gene calls are TRBV5-1 and TRBJ2-5; D perhaps matches TRBD2 (6 bases). Germline assignment: CDR1 SGHRS and CDR2 YFSETQ. The CDR3 has 14 residues. V lost 7 bases, J lost 3 bases, and 16 bases lay in between. The CDR3 region is CASHGGGTKETQYF. In DNA, the CDR3 is TGCGCCAGCCACGGGGGAGGAACAAAAGAGACCCAGTACTTC.

This chain links TRBV6-6 with TRBJ1-6, with 9 bases lining up with TRBD1. The CDR3 loop spans 14 amino acids. Germline CDR1 is MNHNY and CDR2 is SVGAGI (reference sequence). J lost 7 bases, V lost 8 bases, and 6 bases had no gene match. CDR3 amino acids: CASGGGTGNSPLHF. CDR3 in DNA: TGTGCCAGCGGGGGCGGGACAGGGAATTCACCCCTCCACTTT.

In its sample, this clone was seen once. The J gene is TRBJ1-5, the V gene TRBV7-4; TRBD1 is a possible D gene (5 bases). Trimming left V 0 bases short and J 2 bases short, with 11 bases between. Germline loops: CDR1 SGHVT, CDR2 SQSDAQ. This CDR3 has 16 residues. CDR3 DNA sequence: TGTGCCAGCAGCTTAGCGTGGGTCAGGGGCAATCAGCCCCAGCATTTT. The encoded protein is CASSLAWVRGNQPQHF.

The CDR3 DNA reads TGCGCCAGCAGCCAACTCCGGGACAGGGGGACGGCTAATGAAAAACTGTTTTTT. It codes for CASSQLRDRGTANEKLFF. This chain uses TRBV4-1 with TRBJ1-4; TRBD1 matches at 11 bases. The trim removed 2 bases at V and 3 bases at J, leaving 8 bases unmatched. Germline loops: CDR1 MGHRA, CDR2 YSYEKL. The CDR3 length is 18 residues.

The V call is TRBV6-6, the J call TRBJ2-3, with 10 bases matching TRBD2. The CDR3 is made up of 14 amino acids. Per germline, CDR1 MNHNY and CDR2 SVGAGI (reference sequence). The junction had 2 bases not matched to a gene; V was cut back by 2 bases and J by 6 bases. The CDR3: CASSYPLAGDTQYF. CDR3 coding DNA: TGTGCCAGCAGTTACCCACTAGCGGGGGATACGCAGTATTTT.

In nucleotides, the CDR3 is TGTGCCAGCGCACCGACTAGCGGGGGGGCGGGAGAGCAGTTCTTC. Amino acid sequence: CASAPTSGGAGEQFF. The V call is TRBV6-1, the J call TRBJ2-1, with 14 bases identical to TRBD2. Germline CDR1 is MNHNS and CDR2 is SASEGT. Trimming took 8 bases from V and 10 from J; bases not matched to a gene: 10. The CDR3 sequence is 15 residues long.

This clone was detected only once. Other DNA sequences in the sample encode the same CDR3. This chain connects TRBV6-6 to TRBJ1-1; D remains ambiguous. The CDR3 is 11 amino acids. The germline V gene has CDR1 MNHNY and CDR2 SVGAGI (reference sequence). Between the trimmed V and J ends, which lost 6 bases and 5 bases, there was a span of 7 bases. The DNA for the CDR3 is TGTGCCAGCAGCCCTGGGACTGAAGCTTTCTTT. Its translation: CASSPGTEAFF.

This sequence joins TRBV5-1 and TRBJ2-1, with D uncertain. The CDR3 is made up of 15 amino acids. V was shortened by 3 bases and J by 0 bases, with 10 bases between the two germline ends. CDR1 is SGHRS and CDR2 is YFSETQ in the germline V gene. CDR3 protein: CASSWGKGSYNEQFF. The CDR3 nucleotides read TGCGCCAGCAGCTGGGGTAAGGGCTCCTACAATGAGCAGTTCTTC.

The gene calls are TRBV6-5 and TRBJ1-6; D is ambiguous. The germline CDR1 and CDR2 sequences are MNHEY and SVGAGI. CDR3 length equals 15 residues. Between the trimmed V and J ends, which lost 5 bases and 7 bases, there was a span of 15 bases. The CDR3 is CASSPGRNRNSPLHF. The CDR3 DNA is TGTGCCAGCAGTCCGGGGAGGAATCGCAATTCACCCCTCCACTTT.

Points on this clone: The sample has other DNA sequences that encode this CDR3 too. The chain joins TRBV11-2 to TRBJ2-7, with D possibly being TRBD1 (6 bases). The CDR3 sequence is 14 residues long. CDR1 is SGHAT, CDR2 FQNNGV, per germline. V lost 5 bases and J 3 bases, leaving 14 bases between the germline ends. Here the CDR3 reads CASSPRGGSYEQYF. The CDR3 nucleotides read TGTGCCAGCAGCCCTCGTGGGGGCAGCTACGAGCAGTACTTC.

V is TRBV2 and J is TRBJ2-7, with 11 nucleotides matching TRBD1. With 6 bases clipped from V and 5 bases from J, the junction kept 6 bases outside the gene matches. The germline CDR1 and CDR2 sequences are SNHLY and FYNNEI. The CDR3 runs to 14 residues. The CDR3 spells CASRADRGPNEQYF. The CDR3 nucleotides read TGTGCCAGCAGGGCGGACAGGGGGCCCAACGAGCAGTACTTC.

The chain has TRBV4-1 and TRBJ2-3, with TRBD2 matching 10 bases. The CDR3 consists of 17 residues. The V and J ends lost 0 bases and 4 bases, in that order; junction bases with no gene match: 7. Germline CDR1 and CDR2: MGHRA and YSYEKL. The CDR3 DNA reads as TGCGCCAGCAGCCAAGAACCCCCACTAGCGGGACCAGATACGCAGTATTTT. Residues: CASSQEPPLAGPDTQYF.